This T cell receptor beta chain comes out of a study of response to subunit inactivated influenza vaccine. From the RT-PCR reads, TCRdb called clonotypes with MiXCR, one entry per CDR3 protein. The top ten hold over 8.5% of the sample, which has approximately 500,000 distinct CDR3 sequences, around 15% seen once. The CDR3 extends over 13 amino acids. Germline loops: CDR1 DFQATT, CDR2 SNEGSKA (reference sequence). Trimming took 0 bases from V and 5 from J, leaving 10 bases between them. This clonotype was seen many times. The source is a man aged 50-60 years who received an inactivated influenza vaccine. The V call is TRBV20-1, the J call TRBJ1-2, with D unresolved. Material: PBMCs from blood, obtained roughly 13 days after vaccination. The CDR3 spells CSARDPASYGYTF. DNA of the CDR3: TGCAGTGCTAGAGACCCAGCGTCTTATGGCTACACCTTC.